This T cell receptor beta chain was sequenced for a study of vaccination effects on CD4 cells after COVID-19. Points from the study as a whole: Marked clonal contraction was seen late after vaccination (in both infection- and vaccine-induced clones).

The CDR3 sequence is 17 residues long. The germline V gene has CDR1 SGHRS and CDR2 YFSETQ. The trim removed 9 bases at V and 4 bases at J, leaving 16 bases unmatched. ViraFEST assay sequencing came after antigen-specific CD4+ T cells were expanded with viral peptide pools. Cells that had been cultured for 10 days were the source of isolated CD4+ T cells. Cultures of about 2 million PBMC per well contained 10 IU/ml IL-2 plus 10 ug/ml peptides. A half-medium replacement with IL-2 medium was carried out on days 3 and 7. On this clone: Its antigen remains unknown.

TCRdb's copy holds only in-frame clones and misses some; the assay was immunoSEQ multiplex PCR. This table has more than 30,000 clones, about 66% appearing once. This sequence was found in a human donor who received a COVID-19 vaccine. The chain is built from TRBV5-1 and TRBJ2-6; 7 bases are shared with TRBD2. Sequences were derived from CD4+ T cells from PBMCs cultured with HCoV-229E spike peptides, sampled before COVID-19 vaccination. CDR3 nucleotides: TGCGCCACCTCGCGGGAGCTACCCTCACCAGGGGCCAACGTCCTGACTTTC. It translates to CATSRELPSPGANVLTF.